The clone carrying this TCR beta chain was found once. Its specificity is unknown. The data were obtained in a study of a mutant IDH1 vaccine in newly diagnosed glioma. Study context: Patients, over weeks 1, 3, 5, 7, 11, 15, 19 and 23, received a total of eight vaccinations. Patients got their first vaccination 4-6 weeks after radiotherapy alone, or with temozolomide cycles. Study observations and caveats: Apparently, pseudoprogression bore no relation to changes among the top peripheral T cell clonotypes.

The CDR3 is made up of 13 amino acids. Trimming stripped 5 bases from V and 2 bases from J, with 9 bases between. Germline CDR1 and CDR2: PRHDT and FYEKMQ (reference sequence). The sample's time point: week 11, during vaccination. Every vaccine dose comprised 300 ug of mutant IDH1 20-mer peptide plus topical imiquimod. Assay used: immunoSEQ multiplex PCR; TCRdb lists only in-frame clones, some missing. The sample has about 64,000 clones, around 84% seen once. The V call is TRBV13, the J call TRBJ1-1; no definite D call. This clonotype originated in a woman aged 45 to 65 with glioma. This material consisted of PBMCs, taken from a glioma patient whose treatment included an IDH1 peptide vaccine. The CDR3 DNA reads as TGTGCCAGCAGCGGTCCGGACAACACTGAAGCTTTCTTT. Its protein product is CASSGPDNTEAFF.